The 30 T cell receptor beta chains in this list originate from one sample, sequenced in a study of early T cells in non-severe SARS-CoV-2 infection. TCRdb re-called the 5' RACE reads through MiXCR, storing one row per CDR3 protein. The sample shows about 76,000 distinct CDR3 sequences, 15% to 17% of them seen only once. The sequencing input was whole blood. These receptors originate from an adult who was a healthcare worker with PCR-confirmed SARS-CoV-2 infection or an uninfected control (not recorded which).

This clonotype has only a few counts. The genes are TRBV19 and TRBJ2-7; D gene unclear. V lost 5 bases and J 3 bases, leaving 11 bases between the germline ends. The germline CDR1 and CDR2 sequences are LNHDA and SQIVND (reference sequence). This CDR3 is 13 amino acids long. CDR3 in amino acids: CASSFAGNYEQYF. The DNA for the CDR3 is TGTGCCAGTAGTTTTGCAGGAAACTACGAGCAGTACTTC.

In this sample, this clonotype turned up many times. The chain carries TRBV6-2 or TRBV6-3 and TRBJ1-4; the D is unclear. Trimming shortened V by 6 bases and J by 2 bases, and 10 bases separated the two germline ends. This CDR3 is built from 14 residues. The V gene's germline CDR1 is MNHEY and CDR2 SVGEGT. The CDR3: CASRTDGTNEKLFF. As DNA, the CDR3 is TGTGCCAGCAGAACCGACGGGACTAATGAAAAACTGTTTTTT.

This clonotype was picked up many times. This chain connects TRBV6-4 to TRBJ2-7, with D perhaps TRBD1 or TRBD2 (5 bases each). The V gene's germline CDR1 is MRHNA and CDR2 SNTAGT. The CDR3 spans 15 residues. V lost 4 bases, J lost 2 bases, and 15 bases lay in between. The CDR3 region is CASSGRGTDPYEQYF. The CDR3, as DNA: TGTGCCAGCAGTGGGAGAGGGACGGACCCCTACGAGCAGTACTTC.

CDR3 sequence reads: CAIGSIRGQPQHF. Here the CDR3 DNA reads TGTGCCATCGGCTCCATTCGCGGTCAGCCCCAGCATTTT. The gene calls are TRBV6-5 and TRBJ1-5; D gene ambiguous. Germline lookup yields CDR1 MNHEY and CDR2 SVGAGI. V lost 10 bases and J lost 6, with 16 bases in between. This CDR3 has 13 amino acids.

The chain combines TRBV23-1 with TRBJ2-7; the D is unclear. TRBV23-1 is an ORF, with its function uncertain. The CDR3 is made up of 15 amino acids. Between the trimmed V and J ends, which lost 11 bases and 0 bases, there was a span of 20 bases. CDR3 DNA: TGCGCCCCCCATGTATTCCTCGAGAGCTCCTACGAGCAGTACTTC. It encodes CAPHVFLESSYEQYF.

This clonotype appeared a few times. This rearrangement joins TRBV10-3 to TRBJ1-5, with TRBD1 as a possible D gene (6 bases). The CDR3 runs 13 residues. The ends were cut back, 4 bases at V and 4 bases at J, with 8 bases in the middle. Germline CDR1 is ENHRY and CDR2 is SYGVKD. CDR3 sequence (DNA): TGTGCCATCAGTGTCAGGGGAAATCAGCCCCAGCATTTT. Protein: CAISVRGNQPQHF.

This clonotype was found a few times. This chain links TRBV5-4 with TRBJ2-2; D is tentatively TRBD1 or TRBD2 (5 bases each). The V end was cut by 3 bases, the J end by 0 bases, with 15 bases between. Germline-derived CDR1 and CDR2 are SGHNT and YYREEE (reference sequence). This CDR3 has 17 amino acids. The CDR3: CASSSGWDGANTGELFF. The CDR3 coding sequence is TGTGCCAGCAGCTCGGGTTGGGACGGTGCGAACACCGGGGAGCTGTTTTTT.

The chain is built from TRBV28 and TRBJ2-1; D possibly corresponds to TRBD2 (7 bases). CDR1 MDHEN and CDR2 SYDVKM come from the germline V gene. V was trimmed by 5 bases and J by 10 bases, leaving 18 bases between them. CDR3 size: 14 residues. The CDR3 sequence is CASSPAGGPYEQFF. CDR3 bases: TGTGCCAGCAGTCCCGCCGGGGGGCCATACGAGCAGTTCTTC.

This clonotype appeared a few times. The chain links TRBV20-1 to TRBJ1-1; 10 nucleotides align to TRBD1. V was pared by 6 bases and J by 4 bases, with 2 bases of the junction left unmatched. CDR3 size: 12 residues. Germline lookup yields CDR1 DFQATT and CDR2 SNEGSKA (reference sequence). Written as DNA, the CDR3 is TGCAGTGCGAGGACAGGGGGCACTGAAGCTTTCTTT. This sequence encodes CSARTGGTEAFF.

This clonotype was recorded a few times. This rearrangement joins TRBV29-1 to TRBJ2-2, with 9 bases fitting TRBD1. Germline lookup yields CDR1 SQVTM and CDR2 ANQGSEA. Losses at the gene ends were 7 bases for V and 6 bases for J; bases not matched to a gene: 9. The CDR3 contains 14 residues. As DNA, the CDR3 is TGCAGCGCCCGGGACAGGGCATTTCCCGGGGAGCTGTTTTTT. Its translation: CSARDRAFPGELFF.

V and J are TRBV7-2 and TRBJ1-1; TRBD1 might be the D (6 bases). Germline V gives CDR1 SGHTA, CDR2 FQGNSA. Trimming stripped 10 bases from V and 10 bases from J, with 13 bases between. The CDR3 totals 10 residues. The CDR3 nucleotides read TGTGCCACCAGGGGTCAGAGAGCTTTCTTT. Its translation: CATRGQRAFF.

This clonotype was counted only a few times. The CDR3 coding sequence is TGCGCCAGCAGCCAAGGACCGTCCCCGACTAATGAAAAACTGTTTTTT. It codes for CASSQGPSPTNEKLFF. The J gene is TRBJ1-4, the V gene TRBV4-1; the D is unclear. Per germline, CDR1 MGHRA and CDR2 YSYEKL. There are 16 residues in the CDR3. Trimming removed 1 base at V and 2 bases at J, with 11 bases between.

This clonotype was detected only a few times. The chain combines TRBV12-3 or TRBV12-4 with TRBJ2-7; D is possibly TRBD2 (7 bases). This CDR3 is 13 amino acids long. With 8 bases removed from V and 3 bases from J, the gap between germline ends came to 14 bases. CDR3: CASLRGGFYEQYF. CDR3 nucleotides: TGTGCCAGCTTGAGGGGGGGCTTCTACGAGCAGTACTTC.

This clonotype has only a few counts. This chain uses TRBV4-2 with TRBJ1-1; D is perhaps TRBD1 (6 bases). The CDR3 is 14 residues long. Trimming stripped 5 bases from V and 7 bases from J, with 17 bases between. The germline V gene has CDR1 LGHNA and CDR2 YNFKEQ. In DNA, the CDR3 is TGTGCCAGCAGCTTTGGGGGGGCAGGCAGTGAAGCTTTCTTT. It codes for CASSFGGAGSEAFF.

The chain is built from TRBV7-9 and TRBJ2-3, with TRBD2 identical over 9 bases. J lost 3 bases, V lost 5 bases, and 6 bases had no gene match. Germline lookup yields CDR1 SEHNR and CDR2 FQNEAQ (reference sequence). The CDR3 is 15 residues long. The CDR3 reads CASSKSGGRTDTQYF. The CDR3 DNA follows: TGTGCCAGCAGCAAGAGCGGGGGGCGGACAGATACGCAGTATTTT.

Only one count was recorded for this clonotype. The chain uses TRBV29-1 and TRBJ1-2; perhaps TRBD1 as D (5 bases). The CDR3 length is 11 residues. With 6 bases removed from V and 6 bases from J, the gap between germline ends came to 11 bases. CDR1 SQVTM and CDR2 ANQGSEA come from the germline V gene. The CDR3 loop is CSVGTTNGYTF. For the CDR3, the DNA is TGCAGCGTCGGGACTACGAATGGCTACACCTTC.

This clonotype occurred many times. The V gene is TRBV12-3 or TRBV12-4, the J gene TRBJ2-1; 9 bases agree with TRBD2. With 3 bases clipped from V and 12 bases from J, the junction kept 15 bases outside the gene matches. This CDR3 has 16 amino acids. Here the CDR3 DNA reads TGTGCCAGCAGTTTCCGTGGGACTGATAGCGGGAGCCGGCAGTTCTTC. Translation gives CASSFRGTDSGSRQFF.

This clonotype occurred a few times. This chain links TRBV6-1 with TRBJ1-3, with TRBD1 matching 7 bases. From germline, CDR1 is MNHNS and CDR2 SASEGT. The CDR3 has 15 amino acids. V lost 5 bases and J lost 0; bases outside the gene matches: 4. CDR3 sequence (DNA): TGTGCCAGCAGTCCTCGGACAGGCTCTGGAAACACCATATATTTT. Amino acid sequence: CASSPRTGSGNTIYF.

This chain connects TRBV10-2 to TRBJ1-5; D gene uncertain. CDR1 WSHSY and CDR2 SAAADI come from the germline V gene. The V gene lost 10 bases and the J gene lost 7 bases, with 17 bases spanning the gap. This CDR3 contains 13 residues. CDR3: CATWAGDGQPQHF. CDR3 in DNA: TGCGCCACCTGGGCTGGGGATGGGCAGCCCCAGCATTTT.

In its sample, this clonotype was seen once. This CDR3 is CSARERPAHGYTF. The CDR3 DNA sequence: TGCAGTGCTAGAGAGAGACCCGCCCATGGCTACACCTTC. The rearrangement uses TRBV20-1 and TRBJ1-2, with D uncertain. The V end lost 0 bases, the J end lost 6 bases, and 11 bases lay between the germline ends. This CDR3 contains 13 residues. Per the germline V gene, CDR1 is DFQATT and CDR2 is SNEGSKA (reference sequence).

This clonotype was seen only a few times. V usage is TRBV12-5 and J usage is TRBJ2-3; the D is unclear. Germline CDR1 is LGHNT and CDR2 is FRNRAP. This CDR3 is built from 14 residues. V was clipped by 8 bases and J by 2 bases, with 14 bases between them. The CDR3 DNA reads TGTGCTAGTCGGCGTGCGGAATTCACAGATACGCAGTATTTT. This sequence encodes CASRRAEFTDTQYF.

This clonotype was picked up a small number of times. The V gene is TRBV27, the J gene TRBJ2-1; D is unresolved. CDR3 size: 13 residues. Trimming removed 0 bases at V and 7 bases at J, with 7 bases between. Germline assignment: CDR1 MNHEY and CDR2 SMNVEV (reference sequence). The chain's CDR3 is CASSLSRLNEQFF. The CDR3, as DNA: TGTGCCAGCAGTTTATCGAGGTTGAATGAGCAGTTCTTC.

There are many counts of this clonotype. The chain couples TRBV7-9 to TRBJ1-1; D is uncertain. Trimming stripped 5 bases from V and 11 bases from J, with 15 bases between. The germline V gene encodes CDR1 SEHNR and CDR2 FQNEAQ (reference sequence). The CDR3 length is 12 residues. The CDR3 spells CASSDAGLYAFF. The CDR3 coding sequence is TGTGCCAGCAGCGACGCGGGTCTTTATGCTTTCTTT. Based on the CDR3 plus reference TRBV7-9 and TRBJ1-1, the full variable domain is DTGVSQNPRHKITKRGQNVTFRCDPISEHNRLYWYRQTLGQGPEFLTYFQNEAQLEKSRLLSDRFSAERPKGSFSTLEIQRTEQGDSAMYLCASSDAGLYAFFGQGTRLTVV.

This clonotype was seen ten or more times. The V and J genes are TRBV11-3 and TRBJ1-3; 8 positions match TRBD1. V dropped 5 bases and J dropped 0; count of bases not matched to a gene: 6. CDR3 length: 16 residues. Looked up from germline, CDR1 is SGHNT and CDR2 is YENEEA. CDR3 nucleotide sequence: TGTGCCAGCAGCCTACAGGGGGTTCGCTCTGGAAACACCATATATTTT. It is translated as CASSLQGVRSGNTIYF.

This clonotype was observed a handful of times. The chain is built from TRBV10-3 and TRBJ2-5; D unresolved. The CDR3 totals 15 residues. The V end was cut by 2 bases, the J end by 1 base, with 11 bases between. Germline CDR1 reads ENHRY; CDR2 reads SYGVKD. Written as DNA, the CDR3 is TGTGCCATCAGTGAGACCCCCTCAGGCCAAGAGACCCAGTACTTC. Residues: CAISETPSGQETQYF.

This chain links TRBV6-2 or TRBV6-3 with TRBJ2-5; D may correspond to TRBD1 or TRBD2 (5 bases each). The germline CDR1 and CDR2 sequences are MNHEY and SVGEGT. This CDR3 region has 16 residues. Between the trimmed V and J ends, which lost 0 bases and 1 base, there was a span of 12 bases. The CDR3 sequence is CASSYSERGAQETQYF. CDR3 DNA sequence: TGTGCCAGCAGTTACTCGGAAAGGGGAGCCCAAGAGACCCAGTACTTC.

This sequence joins TRBV29-1 and TRBJ1-2; D is perhaps TRBD1 (5 bases). Trimming removed 4 bases from V and 8 bases from J, with 14 bases in between. The CDR3 spans 12 residues. Looked up from germline, CDR1 is SQVTM and CDR2 is ANQGSEA. DNA for the CDR3: TGCAGCGTTGTTGGGACGGATTTGGGCTACACCTTC. Translation gives CSVVGTDLGYTF.

This clonotype was recorded a few times. The chain is built from TRBV29-1 and TRBJ2-5, with TRBD1 matching 8 bases. CDR3 length: 12 amino acids. Germline-derived CDR1 and CDR2 are SQVTM and ANQGSEA. V was clipped by 7 bases and J by 1 base; unmatched bases: 2. CDR3 residues: CSAGQGQETQYF. CDR3 nucleotide sequence: TGCAGCGCAGGACAGGGCCAAGAGACCCAGTACTTC.

In this sample, this clonotype turned up a few times. The chain couples TRBV3-1 to TRBJ2-1; D could derive from TRBD1 or TRBD2 (7 bases each). V shed 5 bases and J shed 2 bases, with 16 bases lying between them. CDR1 is LGHDT, CDR2 YNNKEL, per germline (reference sequence). There are 16 residues in the CDR3. The CDR3, as DNA: TGTGCCAGCAGCTCAGGACCAGGGGGGGCCTACAATGAGCAGTTCTTC. Translation: CASSSGPGGAYNEQFF.

V is TRBV13 and J is TRBJ2-3, with D perhaps matching TRBD2 (5 bases). There are 13 residues in the CDR3. The V gene lost 0 bases and the J gene lost 7 bases, with 8 bases spanning the gap. CDR1 and CDR2 from the germline V gene are PRHDT and FYEKMQ (reference sequence). CDR3 amino acids: CASSLGRGNTQYF. DNA for the CDR3: TGTGCCAGCAGCTTAGGACGGGGAAATACGCAGTATTTT.